Listed here are 22 T cell receptor beta chains from one sample, sequenced in a study of cytomegalovirus exposure and HLA in healthy donors. Primers included in the PCR were 60 Vbeta and 13 Jbeta primers. The protocol was immunoSEQ multiplex PCR, while the TCRdb copy is restricted to in-frame clones and leaves out a portion. The sample lists some 90,000 clones, over 60% occurring once. Material: PBMCs. The receptors derive from a boy aged 10-17 years in good health and CMV-seropositive.

CDR3: CAWSQGGHRAGRTQYF. DNA for the CDR3: TGTGCCTGGAGTCAAGGGGGCCACAGAGCCGGGAGGACCCAGTACTTC. The chain employs TRBV30 and TRBJ2-5; D perhaps matches TRBD1 (7 bases). Trimming shortened V by 2 bases and J by 7 bases, and 23 bases separated the two germline ends. CDR3 length equals 16 residues. Germline lookup yields CDR1 GTSNPN and CDR2 SVGIG (reference sequence).

The chain employs TRBV10-3 and TRBJ1-5; the D gene is possibly TRBD1 (5 bases). Trimming took off 2 bases at V and 2 bases at J, with 13 bases between the two ends. Germline V gene lookup returns CDR1 ENHRY and CDR2 SYGVKD. This CDR3 comprises 16 residues. The CDR3 DNA follows: TGTGCCATCAGTGAGACAGGTAGATGGGGCAATCAGCCCCAGCATTTT. Its protein is CAISETGRWGNQPQHF.

The rearrangement joins TRBV15 to TRBJ2-2, with 11 bases identical to TRBD2. J was trimmed by 4 bases and V by 9 bases; bases with no gene match: 4. Per germline, CDR1 LNHNV and CDR2 YYDKDF (reference sequence). There are 14 residues in the CDR3. CDR3: CATVAGGPTGELFF. CDR3 in DNA: TGTGCCACAGTAGCGGGAGGGCCCACCGGGGAGCTGTTTTTT.

The rearrangement uses TRBV2 and TRBJ2-3; the D gene is possibly TRBD2 (6 bases). Trimming left V 5 bases short and J 0 bases short, with 9 bases between. In germline, CDR1 is SNHLY, CDR2 FYNNEI. This CDR3 spans 14 amino acids. CDR3 nucleotides: TGTGCCAGCAGTCGGGGGACTAGCACAGATACGCAGTATTTT. Its protein product is CASSRGTSTDTQYF.

The rearrangement links TRBV19 to TRBJ1-1, with D tentatively TRBD1 (5 bases). Germline CDR1 and CDR2: LNHDA and SQIVND (reference sequence). The CDR3 covers 14 residues. Trimming removed 7 bases at V and 4 bases at J, with 16 bases between. CDR3 loop: CASTLGGVGTEAFF. CDR3 nucleotide sequence: TGTGCCAGTACCCTCGGGGGGGTAGGCACTGAAGCTTTCTTT.

The V and J genes are TRBV7-9 and TRBJ2-4, with TRBD1 identical over 10 bases. The CDR3 runs 17 residues. Germline V gene sequence: CDR1 SEHNR, CDR2 FQNEAQ (reference sequence). J gave up 7 bases and V 1 base, and 10 bases lay outside the gene matches. The CDR3 is CASSLGGDRGRWNIQYF. The CDR3, as DNA: TGTGCCAGCAGCTTAGGGGGAGACAGGGGGCGATGGAACATTCAGTACTTC.

CDR3 in amino acids: CASSLATSGHTEAFF. The DNA for the CDR3 is TGTGCCAGCAGCTTAGCCACCTCAGGGCACACTGAAGCTTTCTTT. The rearrangement uses TRBV7-9 and TRBJ1-1; possible D gene TRBD1, 5 bases. V lost 0 bases and J 3 bases, leaving 11 bases between the germline ends. This CDR3 has 15 amino acids. Germline V CDR1 and CDR2: SEHNR, FQNEAQ (reference sequence).

This rearrangement joins TRBV5-1 to TRBJ1-3; D remains unclear. Germline V CDR1 and CDR2: SGHRS, YFSETQ. Trimming cost V 1 base and J 0 bases, with 5 bases left between them. The CDR3 is 14 residues long. This chain's CDR3 is CASSLTVSGNTIYF. The CDR3 bases are TGCGCCAGCAGCTTGACAGTCTCTGGAAACACCATATATTTT.

This clone showed up just a few times. The chain couples TRBV30 to TRBJ1-1, with no clear D. This CDR3 region has 15 residues. V was shortened by 4 bases and J by 3 bases, with 18 bases between the two germline ends. Per germline, CDR1 GTSNPN and CDR2 SVGIG (reference sequence). The CDR3 loop reads CAWNTRRARHTEAFF. The DNA for the CDR3 is TGTGCCTGGAATACTAGGCGGGCTCGGCACACTGAAGCTTTCTTT.

V gene TRBV11-3 combines with J gene TRBJ2-3, with TRBD2 as a possible D gene (6 bases). The CDR3 spans 15 residues. Germline V gives CDR1 SGHNT, CDR2 YENEEA. The V end was cut by 5 bases, the J end by 2 bases, with 14 bases between. CDR3: CASSLLASATDTQYF. The CDR3 DNA sequence: TGTGCCAGCAGCCTACTGGCTAGCGCCACAGATACGCAGTATTTT.

The chain couples TRBV5-4 to TRBJ1-1; 7 bases map to TRBD1. V lost 0 bases to trimming and J lost 4 bases; unmatched junction nucleotides: 6. Germline V CDR1 and CDR2: SGHNT, YYREEE (reference sequence). The CDR3 has 15 residues. This CDR3 reads CASSLVHRGSTEAFF. DNA for the CDR3: TGTGCCAGCAGCTTGGTACACAGGGGATCCACTGAAGCTTTCTTT.

This rearrangement joins TRBV7-9 to TRBJ2-3, with a tentative D call TRBD2 (7 bases). V was cut by 3 bases and J by 0 bases, with 16 bases left in between. There are 17 residues in the CDR3. Germline CDR1 SEHNR, CDR2 FQNEAQ (reference sequence). CDR3 amino acids: CASSFRGGGVSTDTQYF. Written as DNA, the CDR3 is TGTGCCAGCAGCTTTAGGGGGGGTGGGGTAAGCACAGATACGCAGTATTTT.

J is TRBJ2-7 and V is TRBV7-2; 8 nucleotides agree with TRBD1. The J segment lost 4 bases and the V segment lost 3 bases, leaving 8 bases of the junction unmatched. This CDR3 region has 15 residues. CDR1 SGHTA and CDR2 FQGNSA come from the germline V gene. The CDR3 nucleotides are TGTGCCAGCAGCTTTCGACAGGGGTTTGTTTACGAGCAGTACTTC. It encodes CASSFRQGFVYEQYF. The full variable domain, its missing parts supplied by reference TRBV7-2 and TRBJ2-7, is GAGVSQSPSNKVTEKGKDVELRCDPISGHTALYWYRQSLGQGLEFLIYFQGNSAPDKSGLPSDRFSAERTGGSVSTLTIQRTQQEDSAVYLCASSFRQGFVYEQYFGPGTRLTVT.

This rearrangement joins TRBV5-1 to TRBJ1-1; D call uncertain. Germline V gene sequence: CDR1 SGHRS, CDR2 YFSETQ. The CDR3 loop spans 13 amino acids. Trimming took 0 bases from V and 2 from J, leaving 5 bases between them. DNA of the CDR3: TGCGCCAGCAGCTTGGACATTAACACTGAAGCTTTCTTT. Translating it yields CASSLDINTEAFF.

This clone has a single count. This rearrangement joins TRBV5-1 to TRBJ1-1; a possible D gene is TRBD1 (5 bases). Trimming stripped 5 bases from V and 3 bases from J, with 11 bases between. CDR3 length: 13 amino acids. The germline CDR1 and CDR2 sequences are SGHRS and YFSETQ. CDR3 in DNA: TGCGCCAGCAGACAGGAGGGGTACACTGAAGCTTTCTTT. As protein: CASRQEGYTEAFF.

The rearrangement joins TRBV11-1 to TRBJ2-7; D perhaps matches TRBD2 (7 bases). CDR1 and CDR2 from the germline V gene are SGHAT and FQDESV (reference sequence). The CDR3 is 16 residues long. V lost 1 base and J lost 5, with 18 bases in between. The chain's CDR3 is CASSLEYSGGSDEQYF. The CDR3 DNA is TGTGCCAGCAGCTTAGAATACTCGGGGGGCTCTGACGAGCAGTACTTC.

The chain combines TRBV5-6 with TRBJ1-3; D is perhaps TRBD1 (5 bases). The CDR3 has 14 residues. Germline V lookup: CDR1 SGHDT, CDR2 YYEEEE. V lost 0 bases and J lost 1, with 5 bases in between. CDR3 nucleotide sequence: TGTGCCAGCAGCTTGGCAGGGTCTGGAAACACCATATATTTT. Its protein product is CASSLAGSGNTIYF. The variable domain in full, completed from reference TRBV5-6 and TRBJ1-3, reads DAGVTQSPTHLIKTRGQQVTLRCSPKSGHDTVSWYQQALGQGPQFIFQYYEEEERQRGNFPDRFSGHQFPNYSSELNVNALLLGDSALYLCASSLAGSGNTIYFGEGSWLTVV.

This clone came up a few times. This chain joins TRBV30 and TRBJ1-1, with D perhaps matching TRBD1 (6 bases). CDR3 length: 14 amino acids. Trimming took 1 base from V and 7 from J, leaving 16 bases between them. Per the germline V gene, CDR1 is GTSNPN and CDR2 is SVGIG (reference sequence). CDR3 sequence: CAWSELQGPNEAFF. The CDR3, as DNA: TGTGCCTGGAGTGAATTACAGGGCCCTAATGAAGCTTTCTTT.

This clone was detected a few times. This chain links TRBV29-1 with TRBJ1-2; no reliable D call. CDR1 and CDR2 (germline): SQVTM, ANQGSEA. The V and J ends lost 4 bases and 1 base respectively, with 10 bases between them. The length of the CDR3 is 13 residues. The DNA of the CDR3 is TGCAGCGTTGGTCCCGTTCTTAACTATGGCTACACCTTC. Translated: CSVGPVLNYGYTF. The full variable domain, rest sourced from reference TRBV29-1 and TRBJ1-2, is SAVISQKPSRDICQRGTSLTIQCQVDSQVTMMFWYRQQPGQSLTLIATANQGSEATYESGFVIDKFPISRPNLTFSTLTVSNMSPEDSSIYLCSVGPVLNYGYTFGSGTRLTVV.

Turning to this clone: The junction shows a germline mismatch at one end, possibly a read error. V usage is TRBV6-5 and J usage is TRBJ2-7; D is unresolved. The germline V gene encodes CDR1 MNHEY and CDR2 SVGAGI. The CDR3 has 14 amino acids. CDR3 DNA sequence: TGTGCCAGCAGTTACTCGTACGCGGCTCGAGCTTCGAACTTC. Translating gives CASSYSYAARASNF.

J is TRBJ1-1 and V is TRBV7-3, with D possibly TRBD1 on 5 matching bases. From germline, CDR1 is SGHTA and CDR2 FQGTGA. The CDR3 spans 17 residues. V was clipped by 1 base and J by 0 bases, with 15 bases between them. CDR3 in DNA: TGTGCCAGCAGCTTAATCCGGCAGGGAAGAATGAACACTGAAGCTTTCTTT. Its translation is CASSLIRQGRMNTEAFF.

The chain carries TRBV7-3 and TRBJ2-7; D remains unclear. The ends were cut back, 0 bases at V and 1 base at J, with 4 bases in the middle. CDR1 and CDR2 (germline): SGHTA, FQGTGA. The CDR3 runs 13 residues. The CDR3 nucleotides read TGTGCCAGCAGCTTAACAGCTTCCTACGAGCAGTACTTC. Translating it yields CASSLTASYEQYF.